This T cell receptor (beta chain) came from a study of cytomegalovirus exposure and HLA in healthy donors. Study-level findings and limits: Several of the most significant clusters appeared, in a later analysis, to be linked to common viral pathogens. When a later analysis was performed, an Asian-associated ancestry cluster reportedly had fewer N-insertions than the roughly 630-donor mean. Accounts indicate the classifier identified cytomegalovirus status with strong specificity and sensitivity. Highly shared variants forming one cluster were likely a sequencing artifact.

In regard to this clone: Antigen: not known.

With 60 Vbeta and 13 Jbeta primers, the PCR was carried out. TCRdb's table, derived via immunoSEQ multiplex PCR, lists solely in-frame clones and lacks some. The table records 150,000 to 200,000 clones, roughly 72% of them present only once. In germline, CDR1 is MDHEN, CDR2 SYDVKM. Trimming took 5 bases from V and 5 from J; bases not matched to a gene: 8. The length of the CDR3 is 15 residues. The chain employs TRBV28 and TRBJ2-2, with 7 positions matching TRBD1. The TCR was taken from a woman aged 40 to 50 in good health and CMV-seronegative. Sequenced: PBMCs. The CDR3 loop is CASSHGTDLTGELFF. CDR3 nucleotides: TGTGCCAGCAGTCACGGGACAGATCTAACCGGGGAGCTGTTTTTT.